A selection of T cell receptor beta chains follows, all from one sample in a study of control samples from healthy donors and cancer patients. Libraries were prepared by immunoSEQ multiplex PCR; TCRdb keeps only in-frame clonotypes and omits some of them. The sample records about 20,000 clones, about 86% being singletons. Sequenced material: PBMCs. The source is a woman in her 70s with colorectal cancer. CDR3s leave out the opening cysteine and the closing phenylalanine or tryptophan. The order of the fields is D gene, V gene, CDR3 protein. The D gene is left open where the match is weak.

>TRBD2|TRBV5-1
ASSFSGRAGNEQF
>NA|TRBV5-1
ASSLTPSDEQF
>NA|TRBV5-6
ASSQRGSSNQPQH
>TRBD1|TRBV15
ATSLLGGTGERSNYGYT
>NA|TRBV5-1
ASSLAGFDEQY
>NA|TRBV3-1/TRBV3-2
ASSAGVSGNTIY
>NA|TRBV19
ASSISSGEDYGYT
>TRBD1|TRBV10-3
ATGTGVQETQY
>NA|TRBV4-1
ASSQYKLGGGGNEQF
>NA|TRBV20-1
SASRQDSPLH
>TRBD1|TRBV5-4
ASSPDRGTYNEQF
>TRBD2|TRBV3-1/TRBV3-2
ASSHAWAPGLAGGLSYEQY
>TRBD1|TRBV10-3
AISDPGQGMWMLNTEAF
>NA|TRBV5-6
ASSASGIRTEAF
>TRBD2|TRBV2
ASSDRPAGRGEQF
>TRBD1|TRBV19
ASGLPDRGGSNQPQH
>TRBD1|TRBV13
ASSSGGQGVPYEQY
>NA|TRBV29-1
SVERTVLTDTQY
>NA|TRBV4-1
ASSHPGAAETQY
>NA|TRBV5-8
ASSLGASIAPGAF
>TRBD1|TRBV4-1
ASSQSGTELFNEKLF
>NA|TRBV19
ASSIDWESGYGYT
>NA|TRBV15
ATSRDKGFNQPQH
>NA|TRBV5-4
ASSSGTSLIDT
>TRBD2|TRBV5-4
ASSSGLAGVGANVLT
>NA|TRBV7-8
ASSLILENTEAF
>NA|TRBV7-9
ASSLWETGAYEQY
>NA|TRBV12-3/TRBV12-4
ASSLDRYTEAF
>NA|TRBV18
ASSPSNRAGTEAF
>NA|TRBV30
AWSGPDLYGYT
>TRBD1|TRBV10-3
AISDSGRGYQPQH
>TRBD1|TRBV7-9
ASSPGTGFIGYT
>NA|TRBV27
ASSPAVYSNQPQH
>TRBD2|TRBV4-3
ASSQTGGQETQY
>NA|TRBV7-9
ASSRQNQPQH